This T cell receptor (beta chain) was identified during a study of blood T cell repertoires in COVID-19. Whole-study context: Sites in the United States, Italy and Spain provided acute and convalescent COVID-19 samples. Nucleic acid was either cDNA or gDNA, and it came from T cells, B-cell-depleted T cells, or PBMCs.

In the original workflow: Amplified reference gene primers provided the basis for estimating nucleated cell counts. Data came from immunoSEQ multiplex PCR; TCRdb stores just in-frame clones and leaves some out. From that table come the V and J calls and clone size; the DNA was used to work out D and trimming. The sample carries tens of thousands of clones, almost 90% recorded once. The CDR3 sequence is 15 residues long. The J segment lost 3 bases and the V segment lost 4 bases, leaving 5 bases of the junction unmatched. In germline, CDR1 is LGHDT, CDR2 YNNKEL (reference sequence). The TCR sequence derives from a woman between 65 and 79 years old with acute or convalescent COVID-19. The sample consisted of peripheral blood. The V gene is TRBV3-1 (or the pseudogene TRBV3-2), the J gene TRBJ2-2; 7 bases agree with TRBD1. CDR3 in amino acids: CASSLIDRDTGELFF. The DNA for the CDR3 is TGTGCCAGCAGCCTCATAGACAGGGACACCGGGGAGCTGTTTTTT.